The rows below give T cell receptor beta chains drawn from one sample of a study of cytotoxic CD8 clonotypes in ibrutinib-treated CLL. Measured with immunoSEQ multiplex PCR; TCRdb has only the in-frame clones, and not every one. The sample includes approximately 150,000 clones, roughly 84% of them seen just once. Sample: PBMCs, taken at disease progression, from a patient treated with ibrutinib. All receptors derive from a human donor with chronic lymphocytic leukemia. Both conserved end residues are part of each CDR3. D genes are given only for firm matches. Some rows mark clone size as missing; the rest say once, few, many or name a class of expanded clone.

size | D | J | V | CDR3 | DNA
. | TRBD1 | TRBJ1-1 | TRBV23-1 | CASSPPRGRATEAFF | TGCGCCAGCAGTCCCCCCAGGGGGAGGGCCACTGAAGCTTTCTTT
. | . | TRBJ1-2 | TRBV7-8 | CASSLLKRGGSYGYTF | TGTGCCAGCAGCTTACTAAAGAGGGGGGGTAGCTATGGCTACACCTTC
. | . | TRBJ1-4 | TRBV28 | CASSLFTGVNEKLFF | TGTGCCAGCAGTTTATTTACCGGGGTTAATGAAAAACTGTTTTTT
few | . | TRBJ1-2 | TRBV23-1 | CAPGRSGRNYGYTF | TGCGCTCCGGGTAGGTCAGGGCGTAACTATGGCTACACCTTC
once | TRBD1 | TRBJ1-4 | TRBV7-7 | CASSSGTGVFGTNEKLFF | TGTGCCAGCAGCAGTGGGACAGGGGTGTTCGGAACTAATGAAAAACTGTTTTTT
. | . | TRBJ1-4 | TRBV6-5 | CASSYRGSSEKLFF | TGTGCCAGCAGTTACAGGGGTTCCAGTGAAAAACTGTTTTTT
. | TRBD2 | TRBJ2-1 | TRBV7-3 | CASSLKGLAKNEQFF | TGTGCCAGCAGCTTAAAGGGACTAGCGAAGAATGAGCAGTTCTTC
. | . | TRBJ2-3 | TRBV10-3 | CAISEGRSADTQYF | TGTGCCATCAGTGAAGGACGCTCCGCTGATACGCAGTATTTT
. | TRBD2 | TRBJ2-3 | TRBV4-1 | CASSQALLAGASSTDTQYF | TGCGCCAGCAGCCAAGCTTTACTAGCGGGAGCCAGTAGCACAGATACGCAGTATTTT
once | . | TRBJ2-5 | TRBV2 | CASMAVQETQYF | TGTGCCAGCATGGCGGTCCAAGAGACCCAGTACTTC
. | . | TRBJ2-2 | TRBV5-1 | CASSLGSGELFF | TGCGCCAGCAGCCTCGGGAGCGGGGAGCTGTTTTTT
. | TRBD1 | TRBJ2-1 | TRBV6-6 | CASSNDRGLSDEQFF | TGTGCCAGCAGCAACGACAGGGGGCTTTCGGATGAGCAGTTCTTC
. | TRBD1 | TRBJ2-1 | TRBV5-6 | CASSLIQGTFYNEQFF | TGTGCCAGCAGCTTAATACAGGGGACCTTCTACAATGAGCAGTTCTTC
. | . | TRBJ1-4 | TRBV28 | CASRTTISTNEKLFF | TGTGCCAGCAGGACTACAATTTCAACTAATGAAAAACTGTTTTTT
. | . | TRBJ1-1 | TRBV6-5 | CASSPDRSRTEAFF | TGTGCCAGCAGCCCAGACAGGTCTCGCACTGAAGCTTTCTTT
. | . | TRBJ1-1 | TRBV2 | CASSPYLGTPEAFF | TGTGCCAGCAGTCCCTACCTTGGGACACCTGAAGCTTTCTTT
. | TRBD2 | TRBJ2-3 | TRBV18 | CASSPPLAGSDTQYF | TGTGCCAGCTCACCACCACTAGCGGGATCAGATACGCAGTATTTT
. | TRBD1 | TRBJ1-2 | TRBV7-8 | CASSLVQGNNYGYTF | TGTGCCAGCAGCTTAGTACAGGGGAATAACTATGGCTACACCTTC
. | TRBD1 | TRBJ2-7 | TRBV6-1 | CASSPDRGSYEQYF | TGTGCCAGCAGTCCGGACAGGGGCTCCTACGAGCAGTACTTC
. | TRBD1 | TRBJ1-1 | TRBV9 | CASSDDRETEAFF | TGTGCCAGCAGCGATGACAGGGAGACTGAAGCTTTTTTT
. | . | TRBJ1-5 | TRBV2 | CASRSWGGTQPQHF | TGTGCCAGCAGAAGCTGGGGGGGTACACAGCCCCAGCATTTT
. | . | TRBJ2-6 | TRBV27 | CASSLSAGANVLTF | TGTGCCAGCAGTCTGAGTGCTGGGGCCAACGTCCTGACTTTC
. | . | TRBJ2-7 | TRBV6-1 | CASSKLGQDSYEQYF | TGTGCCAGCAGTAAACTCGGGCAGGACTCCTACGAGCAGTACTTC
. | . | TRBJ2-3 | TRBV7-3 | CASSSGVGRTPPDTQYF | TGTGCCAGCAGCTCCGGGGTAGGGCGGACGCCCCCAGATACGCAGTATTTT
. | . | TRBJ1-1 | TRBV6-6 | CASSYPEPNTEAFF | TGTGCCAGCAGTTACCCAGAACCGAACACTGAAGCTTTCTTT
once | TRBD1 | TRBJ1-4 | TRBV28 | CASRTRGQGFMDEKLFF | TGTGCCAGCAGGACAAGGGGACAGGGGTTTATGGATGAAAAACTGTTTTTT
. | . | TRBJ2-2 | TRBV2 | CASAIKMGTGELFF | TGTGCCAGCGCTATTAAAATGGGCACCGGGGAGCTGTTTTTT
. | . | TRBJ2-7 | TRBV4-2 | CASSHEGQSSYEQYF | TGTGCCAGCAGCCATGAAGGTCAGAGCTCCTACGAGCAGTACTTC
. | TRBD1 | TRBJ2-2 | TRBV5-4 | CASSKGAYRGTGELFF | TGTGCCAGCAGTAAGGGTGCGTACAGGGGCACCGGGGAGCTGTTTTTT
. | TRBD1 | TRBJ2-1 | TRBV4-1 | CASSQGGTVPYNEQFF | TGCGCCAGCAGCCAAGGAGGGACAGTTCCATACAATGAGCAGTTCTTC
. | TRBD1 | TRBJ2-2 | TRBV5-1 | CASSQRERTGKSGELFF | TGCGCCAGCAGCCAAAGAGAACGGACAGGGAAATCCGGGGAGCTGTTTTTT
. | TRBD1 | TRBJ1-1 | TRBV16 | CASSPGTANTEAFF | TGTGCCAGCAGCCCCGGGACAGCGAACACTGAAGCTTTCTTT
. | . | TRBJ1-4 | TRBV7-9 | CASSLGAAGSGEKLFF | TGTGCCAGCAGCTTAGGGGCTGCGGGGTCCGGTGAAAAACTGTTTTTT
. | TRBD1 | TRBJ1-4 | TRBV4-1 | CASSQGKGQGSNEKLFF | TGCGCCAGCAGCCAGGGTAAGGGACAGGGGAGTAATGAAAAACTGTTTTTT
. | . | TRBJ2-3 | TRBV7-2 | CASSSTPTDTQYF | TGTGCCAGCAGCTCGACCCCCACAGATACGCAGTATTTT
. | . | TRBJ2-2 | TRBV11-3 | CASSLRGGELFF | TGTGCCAGCAGTCTGAGGGGCGGGGAGCTGTTTTTT
. | . | TRBJ1-1 | TRBV30 | CALIPFDMGRNTEAFF | TGTGCCCTGATACCCTTTGATATGGGGCGGAACACTGAAGCTTTCTTT
once | TRBD2 | TRBJ2-7 | TRBV19 | CASSILAETYEQYF | TGTGCCAGTAGTATTCTAGCGGAAACCTACGAGCAGTACTTC
. | TRBD1 | TRBJ2-7 | TRBV5-1 | CASSLYRGLDEQYF | TGCGCCAGCAGCTTGTACAGGGGGCTCGACGAGCAGTACTTC
. | . | TRBJ1-5 | TRBV19 | CASSIDGGRNQPQHF | TGTGCCAGTAGTATAGATGGGGGGCGCAATCAGCCCCAGCATTTT